This TCR beta chain was identified during a study of CD8+CD57+ T cells in acquired aplastic anemia. Study outcomes and limitations: In common between the patients and the controls were around 29 CD8+ CDR3 sequences.

Losses at the gene ends were 7 bases for V and 4 bases for J; bases not matched to a gene: 5. The CDR3 loop spans 13 amino acids. TCR beta VDJ combinations and CDR3 sequences were profiled from genomic DNA. Each CDR3 protein is one row after TCRdb ran MiXCR on the reads. Of roughly 300,000 distinct CDR3 sequences in the sample, 55% to 65% were seen once. At least ten counts were recorded for this clonotype. Its cognate antigen is unknown. The sequenced sample was sorted CD4+, CD8+, or CD8+CD57+ T cells (not recorded which) from PBMCs. The chain is built from TRBV12-3 or TRBV12-4 and TRBJ2-7, with 9 positions matching TRBD1. The sequence came from a human donor with severe aplastic anemia or a healthy control (not recorded which). CDR3 region: CASTSDRGYEQYF. CDR3 bases: TGTGCCAGCACCTCGGACAGGGGTTACGAGCAGTACTTC.